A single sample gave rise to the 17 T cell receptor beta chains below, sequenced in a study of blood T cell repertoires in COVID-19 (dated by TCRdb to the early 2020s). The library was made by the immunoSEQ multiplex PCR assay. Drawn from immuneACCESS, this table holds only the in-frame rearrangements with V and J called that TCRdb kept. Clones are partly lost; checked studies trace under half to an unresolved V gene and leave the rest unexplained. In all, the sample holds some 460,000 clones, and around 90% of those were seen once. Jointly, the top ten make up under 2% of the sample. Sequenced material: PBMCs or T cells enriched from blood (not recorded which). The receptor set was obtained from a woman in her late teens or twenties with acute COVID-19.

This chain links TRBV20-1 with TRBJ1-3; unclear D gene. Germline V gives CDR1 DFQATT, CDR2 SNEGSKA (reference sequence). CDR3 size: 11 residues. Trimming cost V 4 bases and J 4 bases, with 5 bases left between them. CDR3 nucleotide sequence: TGCAGTGCTAAACAGGGAAACACCATATATTTT. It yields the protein CSAKQGNTIYF.

The CDR3 bases are TGTGCCAGCAGCCAGGAGGCCGGGGAGCTGTTTTTT. Translating gives CASSQEAGELFF. This chain connects TRBV14 to TRBJ2-2; the D gene is possibly TRBD2 (5 bases). Germline V lookup: CDR1 SGHDN, CDR2 FVKESK. The CDR3 spans 12 residues. V lost 3 bases and J lost 6, with 5 bases in between.

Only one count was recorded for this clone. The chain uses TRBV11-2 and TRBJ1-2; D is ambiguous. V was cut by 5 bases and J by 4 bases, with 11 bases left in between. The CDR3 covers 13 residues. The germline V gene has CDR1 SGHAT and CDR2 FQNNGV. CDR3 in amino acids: CASSPSESYGYTF. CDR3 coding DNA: TGTGCCAGCAGCCCAAGCGAGTCCTATGGCTACACCTTC.

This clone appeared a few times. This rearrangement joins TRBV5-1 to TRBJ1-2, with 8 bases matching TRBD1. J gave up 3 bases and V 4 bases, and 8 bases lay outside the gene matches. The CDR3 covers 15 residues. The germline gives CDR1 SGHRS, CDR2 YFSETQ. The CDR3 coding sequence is TGCGCCAGCAGCGCCCAGGGGGCGTTTGACTATGGCTACACCTTC. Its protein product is CASSAQGAFDYGYTF.

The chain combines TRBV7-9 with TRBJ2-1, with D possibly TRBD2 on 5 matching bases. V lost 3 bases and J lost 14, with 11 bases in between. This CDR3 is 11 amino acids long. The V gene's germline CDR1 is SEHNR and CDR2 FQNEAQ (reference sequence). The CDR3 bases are TGTGCCAGCAGCTTCGGGGAGTATAAGTTCTTC. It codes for CASSFGEYKFF.

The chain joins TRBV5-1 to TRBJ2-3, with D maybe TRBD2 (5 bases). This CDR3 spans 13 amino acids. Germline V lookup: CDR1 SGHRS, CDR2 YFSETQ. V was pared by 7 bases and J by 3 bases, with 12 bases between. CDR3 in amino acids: CASSIRETDTQYF. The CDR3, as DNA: TGCGCCAGCTCAATACGGGAAACAGATACGCAGTATTTT.

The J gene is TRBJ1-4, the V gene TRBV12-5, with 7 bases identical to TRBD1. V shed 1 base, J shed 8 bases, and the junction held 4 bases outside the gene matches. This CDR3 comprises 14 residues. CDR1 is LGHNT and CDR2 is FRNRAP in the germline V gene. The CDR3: CASGLGQGSEKLFF. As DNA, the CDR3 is TGTGCTAGTGGTTTGGGACAGGGTTCCGAAAAACTGTTTTTT. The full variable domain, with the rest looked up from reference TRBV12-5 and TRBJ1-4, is DARVTQTPRHKVTEMGQEVTMRCQPILGHNTVFWYRQTMMQGLELLAYFRNRAPLDDSGMPKDRFSAEMPDATLATLKIQPSEPRDSAVYFCASGLGQGSEKLFFGSGTQLSVL.

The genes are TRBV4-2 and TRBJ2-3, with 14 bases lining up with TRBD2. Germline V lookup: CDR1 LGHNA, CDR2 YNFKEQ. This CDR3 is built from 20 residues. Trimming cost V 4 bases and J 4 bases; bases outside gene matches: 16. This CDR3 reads CASSLSPTGTSGGVADTQYF. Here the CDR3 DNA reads TGTGCCAGCAGCCTTTCACCAACCGGGACTAGCGGGGGTGTGGCAGATACGCAGTATTTT.

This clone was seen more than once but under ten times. CDR3 nucleotides: TGTGCCAGCTCACCTCTCCGGGACAGTGTTAATGAAAAACTGTTTTTT. Its translation: CASSPLRDSVNEKLFF. The V call is TRBV18, the J call TRBJ1-4; TRBD1 matches at 7 bases. Germline CDR1 and CDR2: KGHSH and LQKENI. J gave up 4 bases and V 3 bases, and 8 bases lay outside the gene matches. The CDR3 extends over 16 amino acids. Looking up the rest from reference TRBV18 and TRBJ1-4 gives the full variable domain: NAGVMQNPRHLVRRRGQEARLRCSPMKGHSHVYWYRQLPEEGLKFMVYLQKENIIDESGMPKERFSAEFPKEGPSILRIQQVVRGDSAAYFCASSPLRDSVNEKLFFGSGTQLSVL.

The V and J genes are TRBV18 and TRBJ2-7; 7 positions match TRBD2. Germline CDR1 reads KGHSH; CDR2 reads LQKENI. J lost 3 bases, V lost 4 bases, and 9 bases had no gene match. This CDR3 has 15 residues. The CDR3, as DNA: TGTGCCAGCTCACTAACCTCGGGACTAAACTACGAGCAGTACTTC. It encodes CASSLTSGLNYEQYF.

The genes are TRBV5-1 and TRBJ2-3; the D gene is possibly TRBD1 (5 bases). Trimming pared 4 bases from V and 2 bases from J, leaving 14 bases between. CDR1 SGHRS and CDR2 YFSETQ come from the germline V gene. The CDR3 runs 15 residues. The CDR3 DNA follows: TGCGCCAGCAGCACCGAAGGACAACCCACAGATACGCAGTATTTT. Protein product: CASSTEGQPTDTQYF.

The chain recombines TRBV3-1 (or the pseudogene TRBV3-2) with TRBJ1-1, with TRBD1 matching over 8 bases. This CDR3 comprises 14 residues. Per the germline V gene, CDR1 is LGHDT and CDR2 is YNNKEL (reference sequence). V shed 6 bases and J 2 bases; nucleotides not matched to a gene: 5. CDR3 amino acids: CASSPTGVNTEAFF. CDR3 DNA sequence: TGTGCCAGCAGTCCGACAGGGGTCAACACTGAAGCTTTCTTT.

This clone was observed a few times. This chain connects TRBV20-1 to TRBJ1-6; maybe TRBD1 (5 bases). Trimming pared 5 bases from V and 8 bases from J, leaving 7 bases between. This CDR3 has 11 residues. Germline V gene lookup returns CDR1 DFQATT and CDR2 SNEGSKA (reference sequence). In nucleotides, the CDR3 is TGCAGTGCTGGGGGGGATTCACCCCTCCACTTT. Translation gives CSAGGDSPLHF.

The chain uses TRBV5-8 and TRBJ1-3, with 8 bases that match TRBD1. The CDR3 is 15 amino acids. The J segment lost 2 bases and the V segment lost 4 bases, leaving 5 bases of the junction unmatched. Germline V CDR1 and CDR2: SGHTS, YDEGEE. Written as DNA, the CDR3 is TGTGCCAGCAGCCCGGGACAGGTCCCTGGAAACACCATATATTTT. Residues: CASSPGQVPGNTIYF.

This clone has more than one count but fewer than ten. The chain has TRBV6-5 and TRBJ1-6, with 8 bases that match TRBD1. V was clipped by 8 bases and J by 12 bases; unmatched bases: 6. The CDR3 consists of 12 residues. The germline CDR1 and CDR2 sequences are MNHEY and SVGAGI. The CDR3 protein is CASQDRGEPLHF. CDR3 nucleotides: TGTGCCAGCCAAGACAGGGGCGAACCCCTCCACTTT.

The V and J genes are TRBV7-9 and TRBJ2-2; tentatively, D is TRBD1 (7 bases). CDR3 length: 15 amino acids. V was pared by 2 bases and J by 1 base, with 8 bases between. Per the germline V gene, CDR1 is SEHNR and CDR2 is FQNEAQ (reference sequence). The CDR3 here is CASSLQGGNTGELFF. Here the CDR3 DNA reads TGTGCCAGCAGCTTACAGGGGGGGAACACCGGGGAGCTGTTTTTT.

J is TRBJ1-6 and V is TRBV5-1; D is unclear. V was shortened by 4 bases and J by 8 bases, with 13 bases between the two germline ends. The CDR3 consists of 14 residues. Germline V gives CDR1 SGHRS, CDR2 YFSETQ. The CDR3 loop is CASSPGGWDSPLHF. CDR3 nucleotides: TGCGCCAGCAGCCCCGGCGGTTGGGATTCACCCCTCCACTTT.